Listed below are T cell receptor beta chains from one sample, sequenced in a study of neurological immune-mediated disorders. In TCRdb, the 5' RACE reads were re-called with MiXCR into one record per CDR3 protein. The sample contains under 50,000 distinct CDR3 sequences, over 10% of which appear only once. The sequenced sample consisted of PBMCs. These receptor sequences come from a male donor with HTLV-1-associated myelopathy (HAM/TSP). Both conserved end residues are part of each CDR3. A D gene is named only where the DNA matches it firmly. Clone sizes are given selectively: once, few, many, or a class where the clone is expanded.

.	TRBV15	TRBJ1-5	many	TGTGCCACCAGCAGAGATCTAGGAGGCAATCAGCCCCAGCATTTT	CATSRDLGGNQPQHF
.	TRBV20-1	TRBJ2-5	.	TGCAGTGCTCAGCGCCAGGGAAAAGAGACCCAGTACTTC	CSAQRQGKETQYF
TRBD1	TRBV30	TRBJ2-4	many	TGTGCCTGGAAATCCAGAGGGGGCGGAGGTTACATTCAGTACTTC	CAWKSRGGGGYIQYF
TRBD1	TRBV7-9	TRBJ1-2	many	TGTGCCAGCAGCTGGACAGGGTTACGAGGCTACACCTTC	CASSWTGLRGYTF
.	TRBV20-1	TRBJ1-5	many	TGCAGTGCTAGAGATCTCCCCCAGCCCCAGCATTTT	CSARDLPQPQHF
.	TRBV27	TRBJ1-5	many	TGTGCCAGCAGACCAGGGAGCAATAGTAATCAGCCCCAGCATTTT	CASRPGSNSNQPQHF
.	TRBV19	TRBJ1-4	few	TGTGCCAGTAGTATATCAAGAAGTGACAATGAAAAACTGTTTTTT	CASSISRSDNEKLFF
.	TRBV20-1	TRBJ2-4	medium-sized	TGCAGTGCTAGAGATGACCTCATGAGAGCCAAAAACATTCAGTACTTC	CSARDDLMRAKNIQYF
TRBD1	TRBV7-9	TRBJ2-7	many	TGTGCCAGCAGCCCTGACAGGGTGGTTGAGCAGTACTTC	CASSPDRVVEQYF
.	TRBV7-8	TRBJ1-5	medium-sized	TGTGCCAGCAGCTTAGCGGGTGGAGGAGTGGGGCAGCCCCAGCATTTT	CASSLAGGGVGQPQHF
.	TRBV2	TRBJ1-2	.	TGTGCCAGCAGTGAAGTTCCAGGCCCGGGGGGTGGCTACACCTTC	CASSEVPGPGGGYTF
.	TRBV7-6	TRBJ2-3	few	TGTGCCAGCAGCTTAGGCGGGTCATTCCGGGAGTTCGATACGCAGTATTTT	CASSLGGSFREFDTQYF
.	TRBV9	TRBJ2-3	many	TGTGCCAGCAGCGTATCGGGACCGGGCACAGATACGCAGTATTTT	CASSVSGPGTDTQYF
.	TRBV29-1	TRBJ2-1	many	TGCAGCGTTGATGACGGGCGGGGCCCACAAACCTACAATGAGCAGTTCTTC	CSVDDGRGPQTYNEQFF
.	TRBV20-1	TRBJ1-1	many	TGCAGTGACAGCTTTAACACTGAAGCTTTCTTT	CSDSFNTEAFF
TRBD1	TRBV6-2/TRBV6-3	TRBJ2-2	many	TGTGCCAGCAGTTACTCCGGGACAGGGGCCACCGGGGAGCTGTTTTTT	CASSYSGTGATGELFF
TRBD1	TRBV10-1	TRBJ2-7	many	TGCGCCAGCAGTGCCAGGACAGGGGTCGAGCAGTACTTC	CASSARTGVEQYF